This TCR beta chain was profiled in a study of shared clonotypes between healthy human individuals. About the study: The cohort had two women and a few men, ages 18 to 49.

Trimming removed 5 bases from V and 0 bases from J, with 5 bases in between. The CDR3 has 12 residues. Germline values: CDR1 SGHVS, CDR2 FQNEAQ. The protocol was immunoSEQ multiplex PCR, while the TCRdb copy is restricted to in-frame clones and leaves out a portion. The sample has over 2 million clones; roughly 94% are singletons. The TCR was taken from a man between 18 and 29 years old in good health. J is TRBJ2-7 and V is TRBV7-8; no clear D. The material sequenced was naive CD4+ T cells sorted from blood. Subset: CD45RA+ positively selected. CDR3 DNA: TGTGCCAGCAGCCACGTCTCCTACGAGCAGTACTTC. This gives the protein CASSHVSYEQYF.